The following is a TCR beta chain sequence with its context. Authors' data handling: By means of reference gene primer amplification, nucleated cell counts were estimated. The data were produced by immunoSEQ multiplex PCR, yet TCRdb's version contains in-frame clones alone and is incomplete. The V and J calls and clone size come from that table; D and trimming were worked out from the DNA. The sample gives fewer than 500,000 clones, 85% to 90% of which show up once; 0.8% to 1% is in the top ten. V dropped 4 bases and J dropped 4; count of bases not matched to a gene: 6. The CDR3 spans 16 residues. The germline CDR1 and CDR2 sequences are MNHEY and SMNVEV (reference sequence). The data originate from a study of blood T cell repertoires in COVID-19. Study-level background: Acute and convalescent COVID-19 samples came from the United States, Italy and Spain.

The V and J genes are TRBV27 and TRBJ2-1; TRBD2 matches 11 bases. The TCR comes from a man aged 18 to 29 with COVID-19, enrolled during active disease. Input material: peripheral blood. For the CDR3, the DNA is TGTGCCAGCAGTTCCACGGGACTAGCGGTATACAATGAGCAGTTCTTC. Its translation is CASSSTGLAVYNEQFF.